This T cell receptor (beta chain) was recovered during a study of blood T cell repertoires in COVID-19. Study overall: Samples came from the United States, Italy and Spain, spanning acute and convalescent COVID-19. T cells, B-cell-depleted T cells, or PBMCs provided the cDNA or gDNA that served as material.

The V gene's germline CDR1 is SGHTA and CDR2 FQGNSA. CDR3 size: 15 residues. V lost 3 bases to trimming and J lost 4 bases; unmatched junction nucleotides: 3. Source study methods: Nucleated cell number was recorded as an estimate derived from reference gene primer amplification. This table comes from immunoSEQ multiplex PCR, and its TCRdb copy is limited to in-frame clones, with some not included. That table is the source of V, J and clone size, and D and trimming were worked out from the DNA. This table holds about 88,000 clones, 72% found once. The receptor's source is a woman between 55 and 75 years old in a cohort sampled during active or convalescent COVID-19. The chain uses TRBV7-2 and TRBJ2-3, with 11 bases identical to TRBD2. Sequenced: peripheral blood. The CDR3 bases are TGTGCCAGCAGCTTCCTAGCGGGGGGCCCAGATACGCAGTATTTT. Its translation: CASSFLAGGPDTQYF.